This section outlines one TCR beta chain sequence together with its context. Repertoires were generated with immunoSEQ multiplex PCR, while TCRdb's copy carries only in-frame clones and drops some. Of approximately 22,000 clones in the sample, under 95% were seen once. V was pared by 6 bases and J by 4 bases, with 5 bases of the junction left unmatched. The CDR3 has 14 amino acids. CDR1 is SQVTM and CDR2 is ANQGSEA in the germline V gene. This entry comes from a study of T cell repertoires and Cas9 in healthy adults. Study at large: Multi-effector potency, cytotoxicity and lineage were assessed in SpCas9-reactive CD4 and CD8 T cells.

Specimen: CD4+ effector T cells (CD127+, CD25-, CD137-, CD154-) from PBMCs; culture status not recorded. This receptor was obtained from a human donor in good health. This chain connects TRBV29-1 to TRBJ2-2; 10 bases align to TRBD2. The CDR3 sequence is CSVRAGGLTGELFF. CDR3 nucleotide sequence: TGCAGCGTCCGAGCGGGAGGGCTCACCGGGGAGCTGTTTTTT.